This TCR beta chain was sequenced during a study of T cell responses to AZD1222 COVID-19 vaccine. Findings of the study overall: Baseline antibody screening turned up just a handful of seropositive AZD1222 recipients. CD4 TCRs associated with vaccination spanned spike, dominating at 160-218 and 743-854. Donors skewed white British and female; clonal diversity was possibly underestimated. Repertoires in all cases were sampled only once the peak T cell response had passed.

Germline-derived CDR1 and CDR2 are LGHNA and YSLEER. V dropped 1 base and J dropped 4 bases, with 14 bases sitting between them. The length of the CDR3 is 16 residues. As to this clone: The target antigen is unknown.

Some clones are missing from TCRdb's copy, which holds only in-frame ones; the method was immunoSEQ multiplex PCR. The table lists 95,000 to 150,000 clones, approximately 86% of them singletons. The chain joins TRBV4-3 to TRBJ2-1; D is possibly TRBD2 (6 bases). The sequencing here drew on peripheral blood, taken on day 0 of AZD1222 vaccination. The source of this sequence is an adult in good health. CDR3 DNA: TGCGCCAGCAGCCAAGGGACCGGGAGACTATACAATGAGCAGTTCTTC. Translating gives CASSQGTGRLYNEQFF.